The sample holds many counts of the clone carrying this T cell receptor beta chain. The target antigen is unknown. The junction and the germline gene differ at one end; a read error may be behind it. These data are taken from a study of Graves' ophthalmopathy and Graves' hyperthyroidism. Findings and limits, study-wide: Blood contained most expanded thyroid clonotypes exceeding 0.001 frequency. Prediction of ophthalmopathy progression reached less than 71% sensitivity and approximately 74% specificity.

The authors diagnosed from clinical symptoms, serum thyroxine, TRAb, thyroid ultrasound and orbital computed tomography. Per the germline V gene, CDR1 is SNHLY and CDR2 is FYNNEI. This CDR3 contains 14 residues. TCR beta CDR3 regions were amplified from RNA transcripts. An opening RT-PCR round employed HTBI primers and preceded a second-round multiplex PCR. TCRdb re-called the multiplex PCR reads with MiXCR, one entry per CDR3 protein. Here the sample spans around 660,000 distinct CDR3 sequences, 35% to 50% being singletons. The sample was peripheral blood. This chain uses TRBV2 with TRBJ2-2; D may be TRBD1 (6 bases). The TCR originated in an adult man with Graves' ophthalmopathy. The CDR3 sequence is CASHREGGTGELFF. CDR3 DNA: TGCGCATCCCACAGGGAAGGCGGCACCGGGGAGCTGTTTTTT.